This passage covers 10 T cell receptor beta chains from one sample sequenced in a study of technical replicates of blood from several donors. Produced via immunoSEQ multiplex PCR; TCRdb's table is partial and in-frame only. The sample lists approximately 79,000 clones; roughly 96% were seen once. What was sequenced was T cells isolated from PBMCs. These TCRs come from a human donor in good health.

V is TRBV7-9 and J is TRBJ1-2; 7 bases match TRBD1. Trimming took 3 bases from V and 3 from J; bases not matched to a gene: 7. The germline gives CDR1 SEHNR, CDR2 FQNEAQ (reference sequence). This CDR3 is built from 15 residues. CDR3 amino acids: CASSFARGGDYGYTF. The CDR3 region has the DNA TGTGCCAGCAGCTTCGCGAGAGGGGGCGACTATGGCTACACCTTC.

The chain employs TRBV10-3 and TRBJ2-1, with a possible D match to TRBD2 (5 bases). CDR3 length: 13 residues. Looked up from germline, CDR1 is ENHRY and CDR2 is SYGVKD. V lost 0 bases to trimming and J lost 6 bases, with 6 bases between them. CDR3 sequence: CAISESGLNEQFF. DNA of the CDR3: TGTGCCATCAGTGAGTCAGGACTCAATGAGCAGTTCTTC.

CDR3 sequence (DNA): TGTGCCAGCAGCCTGGTAGCGGGAGCTAGCACAGATACGCAGTATTTT. Protein sequence: CASSLVAGASTDTQYF. The chain recombines TRBV7-2 with TRBJ2-3, with 9 bases matching TRBD2. Germline CDR1 reads SGHTA; CDR2 reads FQGNSA. J lost 0 bases, V lost 5 bases, and 6 bases had no gene match. The CDR3 length is 16 residues.

This clone was picked up one time. The V call is TRBV5-1, the J call TRBJ2-7, with 8 bases identical to TRBD2. This CDR3 contains 15 residues. Trimming removed 0 bases from V and 6 bases from J; junction bases left unmatched: 8. Germline CDR1 and CDR2: SGHRS and YFSETQ. CDR3 protein: CASSLEITGGGEQYF. CDR3 nucleotides: TGCGCCAGCAGCTTGGAGATAACGGGAGGGGGCGAGCAGTACTTC.

In its sample, this clone was seen once. The chain recombines TRBV7-2 with TRBJ1-2; 8 bases align to TRBD1. Looked up from germline, CDR1 is SGHTA and CDR2 is FQGNSA. This CDR3 has 15 residues. V was pared by 5 bases and J by 1 base, with 6 bases of the junction left unmatched. The CDR3 region has the DNA TGTGCCAGCAGCCCTGGGACAGGTATTAACTATGGCTACACCTTC. Residues: CASSPGTGINYGYTF.

V is TRBV7-8 and J is TRBJ2-7; D unresolved. The CDR3 totals 13 residues. CDR1 and CDR2 (germline): SGHVS, FQNEAQ. Trimming removed 3 bases at V and 3 bases at J, with 9 bases between. The CDR3 nucleotides read TGTGCCAGCAGCTTCACCACCGGCTACGAGCAGTACTTC. Its protein is CASSFTTGYEQYF.

This clone appeared once. The chain combines TRBV13 with TRBJ2-3, with D perhaps TRBD2 (5 bases). The CDR3 has 19 residues. V was trimmed by 4 bases and J by 2 bases, leaving 25 bases between them. CDR1 PRHDT and CDR2 FYEKMQ come from the germline V gene (reference sequence). The CDR3 region has the DNA TGTGCCAGCAGCTCCCCACTACCAAGCGGTCCATATAACACAGATACGCAGTATTTT. Translation: CASSSPLPSGPYNTDTQYF.

V usage is TRBV7-3 and J usage is TRBJ2-5; D perhaps matches TRBD2 (6 bases). Germline V lookup: CDR1 SGHTA, CDR2 FQGTGA. There are 16 residues in the CDR3. The germline V and J ends were trimmed by 5 bases and 4 bases, with 20 bases remaining between them. The CDR3 reads CASSIHGGPLGETQYF. The CDR3 nucleotides read TGTGCCAGCAGCATACATGGAGGGCCACTGGGAGAGACCCAGTACTTC.

The chain links TRBV19 to TRBJ2-7; D gene unclear. The CDR3 has 14 residues. Trimming took 5 bases from V and 2 from J, leaving 13 bases between them. The germline CDR1 and CDR2 sequences are LNHDA and SQIVND (reference sequence). The CDR3 reads CASSEIVGAYEQYF. The CDR3 DNA follows: TGTGCCAGTAGTGAAATAGTCGGTGCCTACGAGCAGTACTTC.

CDR3 amino acids: CASRGQTATNEKLFF. CDR3 in DNA: TGTGCCAGCCGGGGACAGACTGCAACTAATGAAAAACTGTTTTTT. This chain connects TRBV5-4 to TRBJ1-4; TRBD1 aligns across 7 bases. The CDR3 sequence is 15 residues long. V trimming: 7 bases; J trimming: 0 bases; junction bases outside the gene matches: 6. Germline values: CDR1 SGHNT, CDR2 YYREEE (reference sequence).